The 11 T cell receptor beta chains reported below all come from one sample, sequenced in a study of identical twins. TCRdb reprocessed the 5' RACE reads with MiXCR, giving one entry per CDR3 protein. Of 1,800,000 or so distinct CDR3 sequences listed, about 32% are singletons. The material sequenced was cord blood. The source is a newborn girl in good health.

This clonotype was recorded only once. V and J are TRBV5-1 and TRBJ2-1; 15 nucleotides match TRBD2. CDR1 and CDR2 (germline): SGHRS, YFSETQ. The CDR3 is 18 residues long. V was clipped by 3 bases and J by 0 bases; unmatched bases: 4. CDR3 in DNA: TGCGCCAGCAGCTCGGGACTAGCGGGAGGTCCCTCCTACAATGAGCAGTTCTTC. It yields the protein CASSSGLAGGPSYNEQFF.

This clonotype was counted only a few times. The chain links TRBV6-1 to TRBJ1-1; D remains ambiguous. With 8 bases removed from V and 4 bases from J, the gap between germline ends came to 5 bases. The CDR3 loop spans 10 amino acids. Germline CDR1 MNHNS, CDR2 SASEGT. The CDR3 loop is CASAVTEAFF. Here the CDR3 DNA reads TGTGCCAGCGCTGTCACTGAAGCTTTCTTT.

A few counts support this clonotype. The chain employs TRBV29-1 and TRBJ2-4, with D possibly called TRBD1 or TRBD2 (5 bases each). Per the germline V gene, CDR1 is SQVTM and CDR2 is ANQGSEA. The V and J ends lost 7 bases and 0 bases respectively, with 10 bases between them. The CDR3 contains 13 residues. CDR3 in DNA: TGCAGCGCTGTGGGGGAAGCCAAAAACATTCAGTACTTC. Translated, it gives CSAVGEAKNIQYF.

This clonotype has at least ten counts. This sequence joins TRBV27 and TRBJ2-3, with TRBD1 as a possible D gene (6 bases). V gave up 6 bases and J gave up 6 bases, with 19 bases separating them. The CDR3 has 15 amino acids. Germline V gene sequence: CDR1 MNHEY, CDR2 SMNVEV (reference sequence). CDR3 residues: CASRKPIATGDTQYF. In DNA form, the CDR3 reads TGTGCCAGCAGAAAGCCCATAGCCACAGGGGATACGCAGTATTTT.

This clonotype was seen more than once but under ten times. J is TRBJ1-6 and V is TRBV4-2; the D gene is possibly TRBD1 (5 bases). The CDR3 has 20 amino acids. Per the germline V gene, CDR1 is LGHNA and CDR2 is YNFKEQ. The V end was cut by 2 bases, the J end by 1 base, with 21 bases between. The CDR3 DNA is TGTGCCAGCAGCCAATATCGGACAAGGGCCACTTTATCCTATAATTCACCCCTCCACTTT. This codes for CASSQYRTRATLSYNSPLHF.

This sequence joins TRBV4-2 and TRBJ2-1; tentatively, D is TRBD2 (5 bases). This CDR3 comprises 13 residues. Germline CDR1 LGHNA, CDR2 YNFKEQ. V shed 4 bases and J shed 7 bases, with 11 bases lying between them. DNA of the CDR3: TGTGCCAGCAGCCGAGAACTAGTAAATGAGCAGTTCTTC. Its protein product is CASSRELVNEQFF.

This clonotype was seen a few times. J is TRBJ2-7 and V is TRBV20-1; 8 bases map to TRBD1. V shed 3 bases and J 2 bases; nucleotides not matched to a gene: 9. The CDR3 is 15 residues long. The germline V gene has CDR1 DFQATT and CDR2 SNEGSKA (reference sequence). Written as DNA, the CDR3 is TGCAGTGCTAGGGAACGGGGACAGGCCCCCTACGAGCAGTACTTC. This gives the protein CSARERGQAPYEQYF.

This clonotype has just a few counts. This chain links TRBV28 with TRBJ1-4; D is possibly TRBD1 (5 bases). Germline CDR1 reads MDHEN; CDR2 reads SYDVKM. V was clipped by 6 bases and J by 0 bases, with 14 bases between them. The CDR3 is 16 residues long. Here the CDR3 DNA reads TGTGCCAGCAGCGCGCAGAGGGGATCAACTAATGAAAAACTGTTTTTT. Protein product: CASSAQRGSTNEKLFF.

The chain couples TRBV5-1 to TRBJ2-5, with D uncertain. Germline V gene data show CDR1 as SGHRS and CDR2 as YFSETQ. The CDR3 is made up of 14 amino acids. Trimming took off 4 bases at V and 1 base at J, with 11 bases between the two ends. The CDR3 DNA is TGCGCCAGCAGCCCGACCAATTTCCAAGAGACCCAGTACTTC. It codes for CASSPTNFQETQYF.

This clonotype was detected a few times. This sequence joins TRBV24-1 and TRBJ2-1; 9 bases map to TRBD2. The CDR3 contains 13 residues. Germline V gene lookup returns CDR1 KGHDR and CDR2 SFDVKD. V gave up 9 bases and J gave up 5 bases; unmatched junction bases: 4. In nucleotides, the CDR3 is TGTGCCACCGTTGCGGGAGGGGACAATGAGCAGTTCTTC. Amino acids: CATVAGGDNEQFF.

This chain connects TRBV6-4 to TRBJ2-3; D is unresolved. The germline gives CDR1 MRHNA, CDR2 SNTAGT. V dropped 9 bases and J dropped 4 bases, with 14 bases sitting between them. The CDR3 is made up of 13 amino acids. DNA of the CDR3: TGTGCCAGGGGGTTTCGGGCGGCAGATACGCAGTATTTT. Protein sequence: CARGFRAADTQYF.